The 7 T cell receptor beta chains below were found in one sample sequenced in a study of metastatic and nonmetastatic thyroid tumors. TCRdb re-called the PCR reads with MiXCR. The repertoire has thousands of clones, roughly two fifths of them found once; the top ten carry roughly a quarter. All patients were untreated before thyroid surgery. The sequenced material came from tumor tissue. The receptors were gathered from a female donor with papillary thyroid cancer or a benign thyroid nodule (not recorded which). Some clones in this sample may be carry-over from other donors' samples.

In this sample, this clone is medium-sized. Written as DNA, the CDR3 is TGTGCCAGCAGCTTAGGTGGAGGGGACGAAAAACTGTTTTTT. Translation: CASSLGGGDEKLFF. The chain combines TRBV7-9 with TRBJ1-4, with D perhaps matching TRBD1 (5 bases). This CDR3 is 14 amino acids long. V shed 1 base and J shed 8 bases, with 11 bases lying between them. Germline V gives CDR1 SEHNR, CDR2 FQNEAQ (reference sequence).

Comments on this clone: The junction shows a germline mismatch at one end, possibly a read error. The chain is built from TRBV6-1 and TRBJ1-6; 8 bases agree with TRBD1. The CDR3 is made up of 16 amino acids. Germline CDR1 is MNHNS and CDR2 is SASEGT. This CDR3 reads CASREASGTGYSPLHF. The CDR3 DNA reads TGTGCGAGCAGAGAGGCGTCCGGGACAGGTTATTCACCCCTCCACTTT.

Only a few counts were recorded for this clone. The chain has TRBV6-1 and TRBJ1-1; tentative D call: TRBD1 (5 bases). Germline CDR1 reads MNHNS; CDR2 reads SASEGT. Trimming took 1 base from V and 4 from J, leaving 13 bases between them. The CDR3 is 15 amino acids. DNA for the CDR3: TGTGCCAGCAGTGAAGTCACGAGGGGAGGCACTGAAGCTTTCTTT. This encodes CASSEVTRGGTEAFF.

This clone occurred a few times. The chain recombines TRBV6-2 or TRBV6-3 with TRBJ1-2; D call uncertain. This CDR3 is 12 amino acids long. V lost 1 base to trimming and J lost 7 bases, with 7 bases between them. Germline V gene lookup returns CDR1 MNHEY and CDR2 SVGEGT. CDR3 sequence (DNA): TGTGCCAGCAGTTACTTGGGTGGTGGCTACACCTTC. This encodes CASSYLGGGYTF.

In this sample, this clone turned up a few times. This chain uses TRBV11-2 with TRBJ2-7; 13 nucleotides line up with TRBD2. V was pared by 6 bases and J by 3 bases, with 5 bases of the junction left unmatched. The CDR3 extends over 15 amino acids. Germline V gives CDR1 SGHAT, CDR2 FQNNGV. As DNA, the CDR3 is TGTGCCAGCAGATCGGGACTAGCGGGGAACTACGAGCAGTACTTC. It is translated as CASRSGLAGNYEQYF.

This clone was picked up many times. The gene calls are TRBV6-6 and TRBJ2-1, with D tentatively TRBD1 (5 bases). This CDR3 has 18 residues. Germline loops: CDR1 MNHNY, CDR2 SVGAGI (reference sequence). With 1 base removed from V and 0 bases from J, the gap between germline ends came to 16 bases. This CDR3 is CASSYFGWGRRSYNEQFF. The CDR3 bases are TGTGCCAGCAGTTACTTTGGGTGGGGCCGCCGCTCCTACAATGAGCAGTTCTTC.

By share, this clone counts as medium-sized (0.01 to 0.1%). CDR3 DNA: TGTGCCAGCAGCCCGAGACAGGGTCTAGAAGGTAGAGTCCATCAGCCCCAGCATTTT. It translates to CASSPRQGLEGRVHQPQHF. This chain uses TRBV13 with TRBJ1-5; TRBD1 aligns across 7 bases. The V gene's germline CDR1 is PRHDT and CDR2 FYEKMQ (reference sequence). V dropped 5 bases and J dropped 5; count of bases not matched to a gene: 21. The CDR3 totals 19 residues. Together with reference TRBV13 and TRBJ1-5, the CDR3 gives the full variable domain: AAGVIQSPRHLIKEKRETATLKCYPIPRHDTVYWYQQGPGQDPQFLISFYEKMQSDKGSIPDRFSAQQFSDYHSELNMSSLELGDSALYFCASSPRQGLEGRVHQPQHFGDGTRLSIL.